One sample yielded the 27 T cell receptor beta chains listed below, sequenced in a study of monozygotic twins with inflammatory bowel disease (dated by TCRdb to the late 2010s). The library was produced with 5' RACE. Sequencing instrument: Illumina HiSeq 2500. TCRdb reprocessed the reads; each CDR3 protein sequence makes one entry, and DNA is unavailable. The sample table holds about 210,000 distinct CDR3 sequences. Less than 9% of the sample goes to the ten largest clones. The sequencing input was blood. All receptors derive from a human donor with ulcerative colitis or Crohn's disease, or a healthy co-twin of an affected twin (not recorded which).

The chain joins TRBV7-2 to TRBJ1-2; TCRdb reports TRBD1, a call that lacks DNA to check it against. CDR1 is SGHTA and CDR2 is FQGNSA in the germline V gene. This CDR3 is built from 14 residues. The CDR3 sequence: CASSSQGVQGGYTF. Using reference TRBV7-2 and TRBJ1-2 for the parts outside the CDR3, the full variable domain is GAGVSQSPSNKVTEKGKDVELRCDPISGHTALYWYRQSLGQGLEFLIYFQGNSAPDKSGLPSDRFSAERTGGSVSTLTIQRTQQEDSAVYLCASSSQGVQGGYTFGSGTRLTVV.

The chain recombines TRBV20-1 with TRBJ1-2; there is no DNA to check the TCRdb D call of TRBD1. The CDR3 consists of 13 residues. Germline V gives CDR1 DFQATT, CDR2 SNEGSKA (reference sequence). The CDR3 loop reads CSVPPRGSGGYTF.

The rearrangement uses TRBV15 and TRBJ2-7; TCRdb gives TRBD2 as the D gene, but with no DNA this cannot be confirmed. The CDR3 runs 18 residues. CDR1 and CDR2 from the germline V gene are LNHNV and YYDKDF (reference sequence). The CDR3 loop is CATSRSPHNPAGERVLYF.

The chain recombines TRBV4-1 with TRBJ1-1; TCRdb returns TRBD1, unconfirmable since there is no DNA. CDR3 size: 16 residues. Germline V lookup: CDR1 MGHRA, CDR2 YSYEKL. This chain's CDR3 is CASSYSGDRGWAEAFF.

The chain links TRBV30 to TRBJ1-5. The CDR3 contains 14 residues. Per the germline V gene, CDR1 is GTSNPN and CDR2 is SVGIG (reference sequence). CDR3 residues: CAWSGDSGNQPQHF.

The J gene is TRBJ1-5, the V gene TRBV11-1. CDR3 length: 18 amino acids. Germline lookup yields CDR1 SGHAT and CDR2 FQDESV (reference sequence). The CDR3 region is CASSLGSGTAIGNQPQHF.

The J gene is TRBJ2-3, the V gene TRBV10-3. Germline V CDR1 and CDR2: ENHRY, SYGVKD. The CDR3 totals 18 residues. This chain's CDR3 is CAISESTSGPTNTDTQYF.

The rearrangement links TRBV6-1 to TRBJ2-7; checking the TCRdb D call of TRBD1 is not possible without DNA. Germline loops: CDR1 MNHNS, CDR2 SASEGT. The CDR3 spans 15 residues. CDR3 sequence: CASSKAGTGFYEQYF.

This sequence joins TRBV21-1 and TRBJ2-4; there is no DNA to check the TCRdb D call of TRBD1. TRBV21-1 is listed as a pseudogene. The CDR3 is 17 amino acids. CDR3 in amino acids: CASSKRDRGLAKNIQYF.

V and J are TRBV18 and TRBJ2-1; TCRdb proposes TRBD1, but this gene call is untestable without DNA. Germline V gives CDR1 KGHSH, CDR2 LQKENI. CDR3 size: 12 residues. The CDR3 loop reads CASSPPAGEQFF.

The chain carries TRBV6-5 and TRBJ2-3; TCRdb's D gene call, TRBD1, goes unchecked for lack of DNA. CDR3 length equals 16 residues. The germline V gene encodes CDR1 MNHEY and CDR2 SVGAGI. The CDR3 spells CASGYRDTELTDTQYF.

This sequence joins TRBV11-2 and TRBJ1-5. CDR1 and CDR2 (germline): SGHAT, FQNNGV. This CDR3 is 13 amino acids long. CDR3 sequence reads: CASSLTRDQPQHF.

The V call is TRBV6-2 or TRBV6-3, the J call TRBJ1-3. The CDR3 spans 13 residues. Germline CDR1 MNHEY, CDR2 SVGEGT. The CDR3 is CASSYPRGNTIYF.

J is TRBJ2-3 and V is TRBV12-3 or TRBV12-4; the TCRdb call, TRBD2, lacks DNA for checking. The CDR3 runs 16 residues. The chain's CDR3 is CASSLLGGGPEDTQYF.

The rearrangement links TRBV10-3 to TRBJ2-1. The CDR3 loop spans 13 amino acids. Germline CDR1 ENHRY, CDR2 SYGVKD. CDR3 loop: CAIRADKADEQFF.

This chain joins TRBV20-1 and TRBJ2-1; TCRdb names TRBD1, which stays unverified in the absence of DNA. The CDR3 consists of 17 residues. The germline gives CDR1 DFQATT, CDR2 SNEGSKA (reference sequence). The CDR3 reads CSARVPQGVSSYNEQFF.

The rearrangement links TRBV7-6 to TRBJ2-3; there is no DNA to check the TCRdb D call of TRBD1. CDR1 and CDR2 (germline): SGHVS, FNYEAQ. The CDR3 contains 15 residues. The CDR3 sequence is CASSTPDRATDTQYF.

The rearrangement links TRBV12-3 or TRBV12-4 to TRBJ1-2. CDR3 length equals 13 residues. CDR3 amino acids: CASSLSPRGQVTF.

J is TRBJ2-1 and V is TRBV19; no DNA is available, so the TRBD2 call from TCRdb remains unchecked. The CDR3 has 17 residues. The V gene's germline CDR1 is LNHDA and CDR2 SQIVND (reference sequence). The chain's CDR3 is CASSIEASGGSKDEQFF.

The chain joins TRBV20-1 to TRBJ2-4; TCRdb names TRBD2, which stays unverified in the absence of DNA. Germline V gene data show CDR1 as DFQATT and CDR2 as SNEGSKA (reference sequence). The CDR3 is 12 residues long. CDR3 loop: CSAREPAAIQYF.

V is TRBV29-1 and J is TRBJ1-1; TCRdb reports TRBD1, a call that lacks DNA to check it against. Germline assignment: CDR1 SQVTM and CDR2 ANQGSEA. This CDR3 spans 13 amino acids. The CDR3 loop reads CSVGDRLNTEAFF.

The chain joins TRBV29-1 to TRBJ1-1; the TRBD1 assignment by TCRdb is unverifiable without DNA. This CDR3 has 14 residues. The germline V gene encodes CDR1 SQVTM and CDR2 ANQGSEA. The CDR3 reads CSVQLLGRDTEAFF. Complete variable domain (other parts from reference TRBV29-1 and TRBJ1-1): SAVISQKPSRDICQRGTSLTIQCQVDSQVTMMFWYRQQPGQSLTLIATANQGSEATYESGFVIDKFPISRPNLTFSTLTVSNMSPEDSSIYLCSVQLLGRDTEAFFGQGTRLTVV.

The chain recombines TRBV2 with TRBJ2-7; checking the TCRdb D call of TRBD1 is not possible without DNA. Germline assignment: CDR1 SNHLY and CDR2 FYNNEI. The CDR3 runs 14 residues. CDR3 in amino acids: CASKSPGESNEQYF.

This sequence joins TRBV28 and TRBJ1-5; lacking DNA, the TRBD1 call made by TCRdb goes unchecked. Germline lookup yields CDR1 MDHEN and CDR2 SYDVKM. CDR3 length: 14 residues. Here the CDR3 reads CASSWAGGNQPQHF.

The V gene is TRBV20-1, the J gene TRBJ2-1; TCRdb lists TRBD2, though no DNA is available to test this call. This CDR3 has 17 amino acids. Germline loops: CDR1 DFQATT, CDR2 SNEGSKA (reference sequence). The CDR3 spells CSAPPLAGGNAYNEQFF.

The chain recombines TRBV6-1 with TRBJ1-6; TCRdb designates TRBD1, a call that cannot be tested without DNA. Germline CDR1 and CDR2: MNHNS and SASEGT. This CDR3 is 15 amino acids long. Here the CDR3 reads CASKPPGTGGSPLHF.

The chain uses TRBV3-1 and TRBJ1-4; the D gene TCRdb calls, TRBD1, cannot be checked with no DNA. The CDR3 sequence is 17 residues long. Germline CDR1 and CDR2: LGHDT and YNNKEL (reference sequence). The CDR3 is CASSPNSYGGAAEKLFF.